Detailed here is one T cell receptor beta chain. Its antigen is currently unknown. Trimming cost V 5 bases and J 1 base; bases outside gene matches: 11. The germline CDR1 and CDR2 sequences are SGHVS and FNYEAQ. The CDR3 has 16 amino acids. The data belong to a study of cytomegalovirus exposure and HLA in healthy donors. About the study: Among roughly 180 million T cells, an earlier analysis found roughly 110 million unique TCR beta sequences.

The PCR made use of 60 Vbeta and 13 Jbeta primers. The repertoire was sequenced with immunoSEQ multiplex PCR; TCRdb's copy has only in-frame clones and lacks some. The profile shows around 35,000 clones, 70% to 75% of them singletons. The study, taken as a whole, reports: Owing to their indistinguishability, certain V segments, notably TRBV6-2 and TRBV6-3, were excluded. Per a prior analysis, the majority of TCR beta V segments were productive roughly 87% or roughly 30% of the time.

The chain employs TRBV7-6 and TRBJ2-7; 7 nucleotides match TRBD2. Sequencing input: PBMCs. The clonotype originates from a man younger than 45 in good health and CMV-seronegative. The CDR3 DNA reads TGTGCCAGCAGCAAAGAGGTTTCTAGCGGATCCTACGAGCAGTACTTC. Amino acids: CASSKEVSSGSYEQYF. Drawing the rest from reference TRBV7-6 and TRBJ2-7, the complete variable domain is GAGVSQSPRYKVTKRGQDVALRCDPISGHVSLYWYRQALGQGPEFLTYFNYEAQQDKSGLPNDRFSAERPEGSISTLTIQRTEQRDSAMYRCASSKEVSSGSYEQYFGPGTRLTVT.